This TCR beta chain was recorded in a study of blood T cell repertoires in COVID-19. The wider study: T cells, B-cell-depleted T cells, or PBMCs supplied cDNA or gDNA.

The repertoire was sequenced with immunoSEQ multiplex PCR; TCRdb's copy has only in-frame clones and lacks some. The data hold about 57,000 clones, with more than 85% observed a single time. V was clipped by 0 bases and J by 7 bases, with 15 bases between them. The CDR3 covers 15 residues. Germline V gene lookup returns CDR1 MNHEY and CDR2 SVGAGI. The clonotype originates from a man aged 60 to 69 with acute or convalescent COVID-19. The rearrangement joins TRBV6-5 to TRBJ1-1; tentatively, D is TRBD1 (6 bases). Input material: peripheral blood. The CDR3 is CASSYSRVGGFEAFF. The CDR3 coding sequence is TGTGCCAGCAGTTACTCGAGGGTAGGGGGATTTGAAGCTTTCTTT.